This TCR beta chain was profiled in a study of blood T cells in healthy people across ages. Findings and limits, study-wide: Per million T cells, TCR beta diversity dropped roughly linearly as age increased. Diversity estimates drawn from one million T cells were deemed underestimates. Unsorted PBMCs ruled out conclusive naive versus antigen-experienced comparison.

As regards this clonotype: Its antigen is not known.

A second PCR, run for roughly 7 to 12 cycles, used a sample-barcoded 5' primer plus a J-beta primer mix. Using its own MiXCR run on the 5' RACE reads, TCRdb lists one record per CDR3 protein. Of around 870,000 distinct CDR3 sequences listed, about 30% are singletons. Trimming removed 0 bases at V and 6 bases at J, with 12 bases between. In germline, CDR1 is SGHRS, CDR2 YFSETQ. CDR3 size: 15 residues. V and J are TRBV5-1 and TRBJ2-2, with a tentative D call TRBD2 (5 bases). The clonotype originates from an elderly woman in good health. The sequenced sample was blood. The CDR3 sequence: CASSLGELNSGELFF. DNA of the CDR3: TGCGCCAGCAGCTTGGGGGAGCTCAACTCCGGGGAGCTGTTTTTT. The variable domain in full, with the rest retrieved from reference TRBV5-1 and TRBJ2-2, is KAGVTQTPRYLIKTRGQQVTLSCSPISGHRSVSWYQQTPGQGLQFLFEYFSETQRNKGNFPGRFSGRQFSNSRSEMNVSTLELGDSALYLCASSLGELNSGELFFGEGSRLTVL.